This T cell receptor beta chain was sequenced for a study of blood T cells in healthy people across ages. Study outcomes and limitations: There were more naive CD4+ cells and higher diversity in long-lived donors than in aged donors. What prevented conclusive comparison of naive and antigen-experienced cells was that PBMCs were unsorted.

The authors ran a second PCR of about 7 to 11 cycles using a sample-barcoded 5' primer and a J-beta primer mix. TCRdb processed the 5' RACE reads anew with MiXCR; each CDR3 protein has one entry. The table has 1.8 million or so distinct CDR3 sequences, approximately 40% seen once. This clonotype has only one observation. What it recognizes is unknown. This CDR3 has 14 amino acids. Germline lookup yields CDR1 SGHKS and CDR2 YYEKEE (reference sequence). V was shortened by 1 base and J by 10 bases, with 14 bases between the two germline ends. Researchers collected approximately 9.5 milliliters of peripheral blood from every single donor.

This TCR was recovered from a human donor in good health. V usage is TRBV5-5 and J usage is TRBJ1-4; D unclear. The sample taken for sequencing was blood. Here the CDR3 DNA reads TGTGCCAGCAGCTTGAGGCAGTACATCGGAAAACTGTTTTTT. Residues: CASSLRQYIGKLFF.